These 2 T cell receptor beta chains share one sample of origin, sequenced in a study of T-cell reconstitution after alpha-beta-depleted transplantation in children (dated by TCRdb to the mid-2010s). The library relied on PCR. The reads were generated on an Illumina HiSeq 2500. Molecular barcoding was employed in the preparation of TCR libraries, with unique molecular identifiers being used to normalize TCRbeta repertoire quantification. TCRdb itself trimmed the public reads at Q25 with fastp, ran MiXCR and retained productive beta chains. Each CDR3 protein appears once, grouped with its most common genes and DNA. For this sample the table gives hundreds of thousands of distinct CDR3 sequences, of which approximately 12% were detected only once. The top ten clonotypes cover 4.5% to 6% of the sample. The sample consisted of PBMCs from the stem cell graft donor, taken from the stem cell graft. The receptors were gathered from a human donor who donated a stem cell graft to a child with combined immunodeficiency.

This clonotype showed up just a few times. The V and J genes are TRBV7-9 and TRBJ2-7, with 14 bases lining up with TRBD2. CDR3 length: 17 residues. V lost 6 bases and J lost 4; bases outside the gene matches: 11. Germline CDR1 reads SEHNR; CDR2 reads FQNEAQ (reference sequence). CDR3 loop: CASRKGTSGSGWYEQYF. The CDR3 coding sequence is TGTGCCAGCAGGAAAGGGACTAGCGGGAGTGGATGGTACGAGCAGTACTTC.

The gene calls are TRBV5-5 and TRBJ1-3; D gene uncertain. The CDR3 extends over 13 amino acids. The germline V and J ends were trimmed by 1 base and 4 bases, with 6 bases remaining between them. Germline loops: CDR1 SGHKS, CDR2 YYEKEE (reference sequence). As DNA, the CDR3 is TGTGCCAGCAGCTTGAGTGCGGGAAACACCATATATTTT. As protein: CASSLSAGNTIYF.